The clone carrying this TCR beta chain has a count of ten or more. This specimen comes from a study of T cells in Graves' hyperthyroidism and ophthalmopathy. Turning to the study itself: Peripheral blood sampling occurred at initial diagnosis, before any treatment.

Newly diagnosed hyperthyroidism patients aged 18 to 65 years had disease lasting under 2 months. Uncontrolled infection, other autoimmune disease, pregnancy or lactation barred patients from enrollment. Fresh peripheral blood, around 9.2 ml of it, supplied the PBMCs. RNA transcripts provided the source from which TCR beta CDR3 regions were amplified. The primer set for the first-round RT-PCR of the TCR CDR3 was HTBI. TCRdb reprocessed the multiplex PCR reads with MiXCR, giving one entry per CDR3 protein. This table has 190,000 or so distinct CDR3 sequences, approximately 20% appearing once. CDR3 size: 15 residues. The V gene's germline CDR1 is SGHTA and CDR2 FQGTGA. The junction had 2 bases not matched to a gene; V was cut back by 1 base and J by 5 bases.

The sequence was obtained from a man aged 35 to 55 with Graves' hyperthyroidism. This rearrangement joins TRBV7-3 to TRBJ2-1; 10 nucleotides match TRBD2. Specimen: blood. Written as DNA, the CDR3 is TGTGCCAGCAGCTTAAAACTAGCGGGAAACAATGAGCAGTTCTTC. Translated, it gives CASSLKLAGNNEQFF.